Shown below are 7 T cell receptor beta chains from a single sample sequenced in a study of shared clonotypes between healthy human individuals. Terminally differentiated effector memory CD45RA+ cells were excluded by CCR7 positive selection of CD45RO-negative cells. TCRdb keeps only in-frame clones here, not all; method: immunoSEQ multiplex PCR. Of about 2.1 million clones listed, approximately 92% are singletons. Sequenced material: naive CD8+ T cells from PBMCs. The source of these receptors is a man between 18 and 35 years old in good health. Some clones in this sample may be carry-over from other donors' samples.

The chain carries TRBV13 and TRBJ2-7; D is unclear. This CDR3 comprises 12 residues. Germline lookup yields CDR1 PRHDT and CDR2 FYEKMQ (reference sequence). Trimming stripped 1 base from V and 4 bases from J, with 5 bases between. CDR3 in amino acids: CASSLAAYEQYF. DNA for the CDR3: TGTGCCAGCAGCTTAGCGGCTTACGAGCAGTACTTC.

The V and J genes are TRBV9 and TRBJ2-5, with a possible D match to TRBD2 (6 bases). CDR1 SGDLS and CDR2 YYNGEE come from the germline V gene. V lost 3 bases, J lost 0 bases, and 9 bases lay in between. This CDR3 region has 14 residues. The CDR3: CASSGGRYQETQYF. Here the CDR3 DNA reads TGTGCCAGCAGCGGTGGGAGGTACCAAGAGACCCAGTACTTC.

The rearrangement uses TRBV13 and TRBJ1-2; no clear D gene. The length of the CDR3 is 11 residues. Per germline, CDR1 PRHDT and CDR2 FYEKMQ (reference sequence). With 5 bases removed from V and 8 bases from J, the gap between germline ends came to 9 bases. DNA of the CDR3: TGTGCCAGCAGCATACCGGGGGGCTACACCTTC. It specifies CASSIPGGYTF.

The chain joins TRBV28 to TRBJ1-4; D is unresolved. V lost 7 bases and J 7 bases, leaving 19 bases between the germline ends. This CDR3 comprises 15 residues. Germline V gene sequence: CDR1 MDHEN, CDR2 SYDVKM. CDR3 residues: CASKFGALHPEKLFF. In DNA form, the CDR3 reads TGTGCCAGCAAGTTTGGTGCTTTACATCCTGAAAAACTGTTTTTT.

The rearrangement links TRBV7-2 to TRBJ2-1; 11 positions agree with TRBD2. The CDR3 loop spans 16 amino acids. V dropped 2 bases and J dropped 3; count of bases not matched to a gene: 3. CDR1 and CDR2 (germline): SGHTA, FQGNSA. This CDR3 is CASSLYGTSGYNEQFF. The CDR3 DNA is TGTGCCAGCAGCTTATACGGGACTAGCGGCTACAATGAGCAGTTCTTC.

The genes are TRBV9 and TRBJ2-7; tentatively, D is TRBD1 or TRBD2 (6 bases each). The CDR3 is made up of 16 amino acids. Looked up from germline, CDR1 is SGDLS and CDR2 is YYNGEE. Trimming cost V 4 bases and J 0 bases, with 17 bases left between them. The CDR3 DNA follows: TGTGCCAGCAGCCCCTACGGGGGCCAGAGCTCCTACGAGCAGTACTTC. This translates into CASSPYGGQSSYEQYF.

This clone was seen a handful of times. The J gene is TRBJ1-1, the V gene TRBV2; D is ambiguous. Deletions cut 9 bases from V and 3 bases from J, with 11 bases between. Germline V gives CDR1 SNHLY, CDR2 FYNNEI. The CDR3 runs to 12 residues. DNA for the CDR3: TGTGCCAGTCTTGAGGGATACACTGAAGCTTTCTTT. Translating gives CASLEGYTEAFF.